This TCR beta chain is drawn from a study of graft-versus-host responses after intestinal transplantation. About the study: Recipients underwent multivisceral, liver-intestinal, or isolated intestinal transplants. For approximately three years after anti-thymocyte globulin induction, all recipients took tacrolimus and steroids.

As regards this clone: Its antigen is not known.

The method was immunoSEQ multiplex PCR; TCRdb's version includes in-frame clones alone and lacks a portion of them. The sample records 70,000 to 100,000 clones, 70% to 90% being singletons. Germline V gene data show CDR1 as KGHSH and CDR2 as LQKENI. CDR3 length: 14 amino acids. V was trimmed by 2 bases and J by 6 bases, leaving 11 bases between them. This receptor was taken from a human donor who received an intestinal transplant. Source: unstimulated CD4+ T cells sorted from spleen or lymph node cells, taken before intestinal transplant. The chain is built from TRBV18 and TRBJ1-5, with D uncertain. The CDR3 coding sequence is TGTGCCAGCTCACCAACGGGGATAGGTCAGCCCCAGCATTTT. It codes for CASSPTGIGQPQHF.